The entry that follows covers one T cell receptor (beta chain) sequence. These data originate in a study of blood T cell repertoires in COVID-19. Across the whole study: The origin of the acute and convalescent COVID-19 samples was the United States, Italy and Spain.

Original analysis: Nucleated cell counts were estimated from reference gene primer amplification. The protocol was immunoSEQ multiplex PCR, while the TCRdb copy is restricted to in-frame clones and leaves out a portion. V, J and clone size were drawn from that table, and D and trimming were deduced from the DNA. The repertoire has 95,000 to 150,000 clones, approximately 80% of them found once; the top ten carry 3.5% to 5.5%. The sequenced material came from peripheral blood. This sequence originates from a woman in her 70s with acute or convalescent COVID-19.

CDR3 sequence: CASSRGRNTEAFF. Here the CDR3 DNA reads TGTGCCAGCAGCCGAGGGAGGAACACTGAAGCTTTCTTT. The rearrangement joins TRBV3-1 (or the pseudogene TRBV3-2) to TRBJ1-1; D remains ambiguous. CDR3 size: 13 residues. V was pared by 4 bases and J by 1 base, with 7 bases between. Germline CDR1 is LGHDT and CDR2 is YNNKEL (reference sequence).